This T cell receptor beta chain was observed in a study of T cells after yellow fever vaccination. The study's findings and limits: The study noted that FACS-sorted repertoires could contain abundant clonotypes contaminating from the bulk population. A secondary response was less intense yet reached its peak sooner, at day 5 versus 15.

The CDR3 has 11 amino acids. Deletions cut 5 bases from V and 6 bases from J, with 10 bases between. The germline CDR1 and CDR2 sequences are GTSNPN and SVGIG (reference sequence). A 5'RACE template-switching step, the method used to make TCR cDNA, added a universal primer site and UMIs. TCRdb called the 5' RACE reads again in MiXCR, with one record for every CDR3 protein. The profile covers 620,000 or so distinct CDR3 sequences, with roughly a sixth appearing a single time and approximately 15% taken by the ten largest. This clonotype was picked up a small number of times. Its target is not known. This chain uses TRBV30 with TRBJ1-1; no definite D call. Sequences were derived from PBMCs, sampled 5 days after the first yellow fever vaccination. This TCR was sampled from a man aged 18 to 29 who received the YFV17D yellow fever vaccine. CDR3 coding DNA: TGTGCCTGGTTGAGGGCCGCTGAAGCTTTCTTT. This codes for CAWLRAAEAFF.